Listed below are T cell receptor beta chains from one sample, sequenced in a study of regulatory T cells in long-lasting Graves disease. TCRdb used MiXCR to reprocess the multiplex PCR reads, holding one entry per CDR3 protein. The sample records about 440,000 distinct CDR3 sequences, 15% being singletons. The data also belong to a second study, concerning T cells in Graves' hyperthyroidism and ophthalmopathy.

Material: peripheral blood mononuclear cells (PBMCs), obtained at new diagnosis, from a patient treated with antithyroid drugs. The origin of the receptors is a woman under 40 with Graves disease. The CDR3 runs from the conserved cysteine through the conserved F or W. The order of the fields is J gene, clone size, D gene, V gene, CDR3 protein, CDR3 DNA. D genes are given only for firm matches. Expanded clones are given a class, and other clones once, few, many or no size at all.

>TRBJ2-1|NA|NA|TRBV5-8
CASNRRAPGYNEQFF
TGTGCCAGCAACCGGAGGGCTCCCGGGTACAATGAGCAGTTCTTC
>TRBJ1-6|many|NA|TRBV10-3
CAIRGNSYNSPLHF
TGTGCCATCAGGGGGAATTCCTATAATTCACCCCTCCACTTT
>TRBJ2-3|many|NA|TRBV20-1
CSASGALRGTDTQYF
TGCAGTGCTAGTGGGGCCCTTCGAGGCACAGATACGCAGTATTTT
>TRBJ2-3|few|NA|TRBV20-1
CSAVGVSSTDTQYF
TGCAGTGCTGTTGGGGTTTCGAGCACAGATACGCAGTATTTT
>TRBJ2-6|few|NA|TRBV7-3
CASSLAVRSGANVLTF
TGTGCCAGCAGCTTAGCTGTACGGTCTGGGGCCAACGTCCTGACTTTC
>TRBJ2-1|many|NA|TRBV28
CASMGGSYNEQFF
TGTGCCAGCATGGGGGGAAGTTACAATGAGCAGTTCTTC
>TRBJ1-2|many|NA|TRBV2
CATETPGSGPLGYGYTF
TGTGCCACCGAAACCCCGGGATCGGGGCCATTAGGCTATGGCTACACCTTC
>TRBJ1-5|many|NA|TRBV2
CASKPRAYSNQPQHF
TGTGCCAGCAAGCCCCGGGCTTATAGCAATCAGCCCCAGCATTTT
>TRBJ1-1|many|NA|TRBV19
CASSSTLNTEAFF
TGTGCCAGTAGTTCTACATTGAACACTGAAGCTTTCTTT
>TRBJ2-1|many|TRBD1|TRBV9
CASSQSGQDYNEQFF
TGTGCCAGCAGCCAATCCGGACAGGACTACAATGAGCAGTTCTTC
>TRBJ1-3|NA|TRBD1|TRBV11-3
CGSSYSRGHGNTIYF
TGTGGCAGCAGCTACTCCAGGGGGCATGGAAACACCATATATTTT
>TRBJ1-2|NA|TRBD1|TRBV19
CASRRDSGYTF
TGTGCCAGTAGAAGGGACAGTGGCTACACCTTC
>TRBJ2-7|many|NA|TRBV13
CASSLRQDSYEQYF
TGTGCCAGCAGCTTGAGGCAGGACTCCTACGAGCAGTACTTC
>TRBJ2-7|few|TRBD2|TRBV12-3/TRBV12-4
CASSPRLAGGSPYEQYF
TGTGCCAGCAGCCCAAGACTAGCGGGAGGTTCTCCCTACGAGCAGTACTTC
>TRBJ1-1|NA|NA|TRBV12-3/TRBV12-4
CASSLRIEPKFNTEAFF
TGTGCCAGCAGTTTGCGAATCGAACCGAAATTCAACACTGAAGCTTTCTTT
>TRBJ1-6|few|TRBD1|TRBV6-1
CASKIEFRQGGNSPLHF
TGTGCCAGCAAAATCGAATTCAGACAGGGTGGTAATTCACCCCTCCACTTT
>TRBJ2-3|NA|TRBD2|TRBV7-9
CATVGGGSMGDTQYF
TGTGCCACGGTGGGCGGCGGGAGTATGGGAGATACGCAGTATTTT
>TRBJ2-1|many|NA|TRBV7-8
CASTPERNSYNEQFF
TGTGCCAGCACTCCGGAGCGAAACTCCTACAATGAGCAGTTCTTC
>TRBJ2-1|many|TRBD2|TRBV10-1
CASSGGTSGAQHEQFF
TGCGCCAGCAGTGGGGGGACTAGCGGAGCTCAACATGAGCAGTTCTTC
>TRBJ1-4|NA|TRBD1|TRBV5-1
CASSFRTGNNEKLFF
TGCGCCAGCAGCTTTAGGACAGGAAATAATGAAAAACTGTTTTTT